One and the same sample provided the 24 T cell receptor beta chains below, sequenced in a study of blood T cell repertoires in COVID-19. Data came from immunoSEQ multiplex PCR; TCRdb stores just in-frame clones and leaves some out. The sample includes hundreds of thousands of clones, roughly 90% of them seen just once. Sample: PBMCs or T cells enriched from blood (not recorded which). The receptors come from a woman between 25 and 40 years old with acute COVID-19.

The genes are TRBV6-2 or TRBV6-3 and TRBJ1-3; the D is unclear. The germline V gene has CDR1 MNHEY and CDR2 SVGEGT. The CDR3 sequence is 12 residues long. V was cut by 0 bases and J by 8 bases, with 5 bases left in between. The CDR3 here is CASSYSEYTIYF. CDR3 in DNA: TGTGCCAGCAGTTACTCCGAGTACACCATATATTTT.

This clone occurred a few times. This chain links TRBV2 with TRBJ1-6; D is unresolved. The germline V gene encodes CDR1 SNHLY and CDR2 FYNNEI. V lost 2 bases and J lost 9, with 14 bases in between. CDR3 length equals 15 residues. CDR3 sequence reads: CASSESREKGSPLHF. The CDR3, as DNA: TGTGCCAGCAGTGAATCGAGGGAGAAAGGTTCACCCCTCCACTTT.

The gene calls are TRBV5-1 and TRBJ1-5; 7 bases fit TRBD1. The CDR3 loop spans 15 amino acids. After removal of 1 base from V and 6 bases from J, the junction contained 7 bases not matched to a gene. The germline V gene encodes CDR1 SGHRS and CDR2 YFSETQ. CDR3 nucleotides: TGCGCCAGCAGCTTGACAGGGGAGAAAGTTCAGCCCCAGCATTTT. Translation gives CASSLTGEKVQPQHF.

Worth noting for this clone: A read error may explain this, as a much larger clone is one base away. The V call is TRBV13, the J call TRBJ2-5; TRBD1 aligns across 9 bases. The CDR3 is 16 amino acids. Losses at the gene ends were 0 bases for V and 1 base for J; bases not matched to a gene: 3. Germline CDR1 reads PRHDT; CDR2 reads FYEKMQ (reference sequence). The DNA for the CDR3 is TGTGCCAGCAGCTTAGGGGGACAGGGCCTCCAAGAGACCCAGTACTTC. This gives the protein CASSLGGQGLQETQYF.

This rearrangement joins TRBV18 to TRBJ2-6; D gene uncertain. The V end lost 3 bases, the J end lost 1 base, and 10 bases lay between the germline ends. Germline loops: CDR1 KGHSH, CDR2 LQKENI. This CDR3 contains 16 residues. The CDR3 is CASSPRQTSGANVLTF. The CDR3, as DNA: TGTGCCAGCTCACCCCGACAAACGTCTGGGGCCAACGTCCTGACTTTC.

The table lists this clone with a few counts. The CDR3 reads CASSASTGTGGYEQYF. The CDR3 region has the DNA TGTGCCAGCAGTGCCTCAACCGGGACAGGGGGCTACGAGCAGTACTTC. This chain connects TRBV2 to TRBJ2-7; the match to TRBD1 covers 11 bases. Trimming took 4 bases from V and 3 from J; bases not matched to a gene: 8. The germline V gene encodes CDR1 SNHLY and CDR2 FYNNEI. This CDR3 region has 16 residues. The variable domain in full, completed from reference TRBV2 and TRBJ2-7, reads EPEVTQTPSHQVTQMGQEVILRCVPISNHLYFYWYRQILGQKVEFLVSFYNNEISEKSEIFDDQFSVERPDGSNFTLKIRSTKLEDSAMYFCASSASTGTGGYEQYFGPGTRLTVT.

The chain links TRBV30 to TRBJ1-5; 9 nucleotides align to TRBD1. The CDR3 sequence is 15 residues long. Germline V gene sequence: CDR1 GTSNPN, CDR2 SVGIG (reference sequence). Germline trimming cut 2 bases from V and 4 bases from J; bases unmatched to any gene: 6. CDR3 in DNA: TGTGCCTGGAGTCCCGGGACAGGGTATAATCAGCCCCAGCATTTT. Translation gives CAWSPGTGYNQPQHF.

The genes are TRBV15 and TRBJ2-5; 8 nucleotides line up with TRBD2. With V trimmed by 5 bases and J by 4 bases, 9 bases remained unmatched. The CDR3 is 15 residues long. Germline CDR1 and CDR2: LNHNV and YYDKDF (reference sequence). The CDR3 DNA is TGTGCCACCAGCCCGGGAGGGTTGGTCTTAGAGACCCAGTACTTC. Residues: CATSPGGLVLETQYF.

This clone came up a few times. This sequence joins TRBV7-9 and TRBJ1-1; D remains unclear. Germline assignment: CDR1 SEHNR and CDR2 FQNEAQ (reference sequence). Trimming removed 2 bases from V and 6 bases from J, with 7 bases in between. The CDR3 length is 12 residues. CDR3 amino acids: CASSLTTSEAFF. CDR3 nucleotide sequence: TGTGCCAGCAGCTTAACTACGTCTGAAGCTTTCTTT.

The chain links TRBV5-4 to TRBJ2-7, with TRBD2 as a possible D gene (5 bases). The CDR3 length is 14 residues. CDR1 and CDR2 (germline): SGHNT, YYREEE (reference sequence). The V end lost 4 bases, the J end lost 4 bases, and 15 bases lay between the germline ends. CDR3 residues: CASSDTSLGYEQYF. DNA for the CDR3: TGTGCCAGCAGCGACACTAGTCTTGGGTACGAGCAGTACTTC. Using reference TRBV5-4 and TRBJ2-7 for the parts outside the CDR3, the full variable domain is ETGVTQSPTHLIKTRGQQVTLRCSSQSGHNTVSWYQQALGQGPQFIFQYYREEENGRGNFPPRFSGLQFPNYSSELNVNALELDDSALYLCASSDTSLGYEQYFGPGTRLTVT.

This clone was observed a single time. The V gene is TRBV11-2, the J gene TRBJ1-4, with TRBD1 matching over 12 bases. There are 15 residues in the CDR3. Per the germline V gene, CDR1 is SGHAT and CDR2 is FQNNGV. The ends lost 5 bases at V and 7 bases at J; junction bases unmatched: 5. CDR3 bases: TGTGCCAGCAGCCGGGACAGGGGGCGCGGTGAAAAACTGTTTTTT. Translating it yields CASSRDRGRGEKLFF.

The V gene is TRBV19, the J gene TRBJ2-7; the match to TRBD2 covers 7 bases. With 1 base clipped from V and 6 bases from J, the junction kept 9 bases outside the gene matches. The CDR3 runs 15 residues. Germline V gives CDR1 LNHDA, CDR2 SQIVND (reference sequence). The CDR3 region is CASSIASREGVEQYF. The CDR3 DNA reads TGTGCCAGTAGTATAGCAAGCAGGGAGGGAGTCGAGCAGTACTTC.

The rearrangement links TRBV9 to TRBJ2-5; 7 bases map to TRBD2. V shed 0 bases, J shed 4 bases, and the junction held 3 bases outside the gene matches. The CDR3 length is 14 residues. Germline loops: CDR1 SGDLS, CDR2 YYNGEE. The CDR3 protein is CASSVAGGGETQYF. DNA of the CDR3: TGTGCCAGCAGCGTAGCGGGAGGTGGAGAGACCCAGTACTTC.

The CDR3 nucleotides are TGTGCCAGCAGCTTAACGCCTTGGGGAGGAGACAATGAGCAGTTCTTC. As protein: CASSLTPWGGDNEQFF. The chain couples TRBV7-3 to TRBJ2-1; TRBD2 is a possible D gene (6 bases). There are 16 residues in the CDR3. In germline, CDR1 is SGHTA, CDR2 FQGTGA. Trimming cost V 0 bases and J 5 bases, with 14 bases left between them.

CDR3 sequence reads: CASSFRDSSGNTIYF. CDR3 nucleotide sequence: TGTGCCAGCAGCTTCCGAGACAGCTCTGGAAACACCATATATTTT. The rearrangement links TRBV7-8 to TRBJ1-3, with D possibly being TRBD1 (5 bases). Germline V gene lookup returns CDR1 SGHVS and CDR2 FQNEAQ. The V gene lost 3 bases and the J gene lost 0 bases, with 9 bases spanning the gap. The CDR3 extends over 15 amino acids.

In this sample, this clone turned up a few times. The chain combines TRBV7-9 with TRBJ1-2, with TRBD1 identical over 7 bases. Germline assignment: CDR1 SEHNR and CDR2 FQNEAQ (reference sequence). V gave up 5 bases and J gave up 4 bases; unmatched junction bases: 13. The CDR3 contains 16 residues. The CDR3 is CASSPDGARGSYGYTF. CDR3 coding DNA: TGTGCCAGCAGCCCAGATGGGGCCAGGGGGTCCTATGGCTACACCTTC. The whole variable domain, filled in from reference TRBV7-9 and TRBJ1-2, reads DTGVSQNPRHKITKRGQNVTFRCDPISEHNRLYWYRQTLGQGPEFLTYFQNEAQLEKSRLLSDRFSAERPKGSFSTLEIQRTEQGDSAMYLCASSPDGARGSYGYTFGSGTRLTVV.

The V gene is TRBV27, the J gene TRBJ2-1, with TRBD2 as a possible D gene (6 bases). The CDR3 has 14 residues. Between the trimmed V and J ends, which lost 7 bases and 2 bases, there was a span of 12 bases. Germline lookup yields CDR1 MNHEY and CDR2 SMNVEV (reference sequence). The DNA of the CDR3 is TGTGCCAGCACACGGGGGATCACCTACAATGAGCAGTTCTTC. It translates to CASTRGITYNEQFF.

The table lists this clone with a count of one. The V call is TRBV28, the J call TRBJ2-7, with 7 bases that match TRBD2. From germline, CDR1 is MDHEN and CDR2 SYDVKM. The CDR3 has 14 residues. V lost 7 bases and J lost 0; bases outside the gene matches: 6. In DNA, the CDR3 is TGTGCCAGCACCCAGGGCGGGAGCTCCTACGAGCAGTACTTC. As protein: CASTQGGSSYEQYF.

The chain employs TRBV5-1 and TRBJ2-3, with 7 positions matching TRBD1. CDR1 is SGHRS and CDR2 is YFSETQ in the germline V gene. With 0 bases clipped from V and 0 bases from J, the junction kept 1 base outside the gene matches. CDR3 length: 15 amino acids. In DNA form, the CDR3 reads TGCGCCAGCAGCTTGGGGGACAGAAGCACAGATACGCAGTATTTT. Translating gives CASSLGDRSTDTQYF.

The J gene is TRBJ1-1, the V gene TRBV18; D gene ambiguous. The CDR3 length is 16 residues. Germline loops: CDR1 KGHSH, CDR2 LQKENI. V was pared by 1 base and J by 0 bases, with 12 bases between. In DNA, the CDR3 is TGTGCCAGCTCACCACTCCAACAGAGTCTGAACACTGAAGCTTTCTTT. Encoded protein: CASSPLQQSLNTEAFF. The full variable domain, in which reference TRBV18 and TRBJ1-1 provide the parts outside the CDR3, is NAGVMQNPRHLVRRRGQEARLRCSPMKGHSHVYWYRQLPEEGLKFMVYLQKENIIDESGMPKERFSAEFPKEGPSILRIQQVVRGDSAAYFCASSPLQQSLNTEAFFGQGTRLTVV.

The chain is built from TRBV5-1 and TRBJ1-6; unclear D gene. Deletions cut 4 bases from V and 0 bases from J, with 14 bases between. The CDR3 length is 17 residues. Per the germline V gene, CDR1 is SGHRS and CDR2 is YFSETQ. In DNA form, the CDR3 reads TGCGCCAGCAGCCATGGCCAGTCCAGCTCCTATAATTCACCCCTCCACTTT. Amino acids: CASSHGQSSSYNSPLHF.

This clone was observed once. V usage is TRBV19 and J usage is TRBJ2-2; D is possibly TRBD2 (5 bases). Germline CDR1 reads LNHDA; CDR2 reads SQIVND (reference sequence). With 2 bases removed from V and 11 bases from J, the gap between germline ends came to 18 bases. This CDR3 region has 15 residues. The CDR3 DNA reads as TGTGCCAGTAGTATAAGGTCGGACTCTCTGAGCGAGCTGTTTTTT. Its protein is CASSIRSDSLSELFF. The full variable domain, rest sourced from reference TRBV19 and TRBJ2-2, is DGGITQSPKYLFRKEGQNVTLSCEQNLNHDAMYWYRQDPGQGLRLIYYSQIVNDFQKGDIAEGYSVSREKKESFPLTVTSAQKNPTAFYLCASSIRSDSLSELFFGEGSRLTVL.

This clone occurred a few times. The V and J genes are TRBV15 and TRBJ1-1; no clear D gene. Trimming removed 0 bases at V and 11 bases at J, with 13 bases between. Germline CDR1 is LNHNV and CDR2 is YYDKDF (reference sequence). This CDR3 comprises 13 residues. Written as DNA, the CDR3 is TGTGCCACCAGCAGAGAAATGCTGGGGAGCGCTTTCTTT. Protein product: CATSREMLGSAFF.

The chain uses TRBV7-9 and TRBJ1-5, with D possibly matching TRBD1 (5 bases). Germline lookup yields CDR1 SEHNR and CDR2 FQNEAQ (reference sequence). The V end was cut by 1 base, the J end by 6 bases, with 13 bases between. The CDR3 runs to 15 residues. The CDR3 loop is CASSLGGGARQPQHF. Written as DNA, the CDR3 is TGTGCCAGCAGCTTAGGCGGCGGGGCCCGTCAGCCCCAGCATTTT. The full variable domain, its missing parts supplied by reference TRBV7-9 and TRBJ1-5, is DTGVSQNPRHKITKRGQNVTFRCDPISEHNRLYWYRQTLGQGPEFLTYFQNEAQLEKSRLLSDRFSAERPKGSFSTLEIQRTEQGDSAMYLCASSLGGGARQPQHFGDGTRLSIL.